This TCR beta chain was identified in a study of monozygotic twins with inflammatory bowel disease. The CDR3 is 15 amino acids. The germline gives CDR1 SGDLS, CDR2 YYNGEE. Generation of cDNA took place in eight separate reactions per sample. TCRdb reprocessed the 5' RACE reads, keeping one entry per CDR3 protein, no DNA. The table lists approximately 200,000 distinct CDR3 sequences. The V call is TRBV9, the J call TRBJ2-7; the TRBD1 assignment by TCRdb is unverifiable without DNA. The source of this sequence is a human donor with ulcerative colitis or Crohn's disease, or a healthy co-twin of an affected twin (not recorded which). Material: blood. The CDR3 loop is CASSVDRDRGNEQYF.